Listed below are T cell receptor beta chains from one sample, sequenced in a study of blood T cell repertoires in COVID-19. Clones were read by immunoSEQ multiplex PCR, and TCRdb kept only the in-frame ones, dropping some. The sample has some 700,000 clones; about 87% are singletons. The sample consisted of peripheral blood. The origin of the receptors is a woman aged 18 to 35 with acute or convalescent COVID-19. CDR3s include the opening cysteine and the closing phenylalanine or tryptophan. D genes are given only for firm matches. The size field is filled for only some rows; it gives once, few, many or a size class.

clone_size: once; v_call: TRBV19; d_call: TRBD1; j_call: TRBJ1-2; cdr3_aa: CASSNPDRGILYGYTF; cdr3_nt: TGTGCCAGTAGCAACCCGGACAGGGGGATTCTCTATGGCTACACCTTC
clone_size: NA; v_call: TRBV7-9; d_call: NA; j_call: TRBJ1-2; cdr3_aa: CASSSGAVAGGYTF; cdr3_nt: TGTGCCAGCAGCTCAGGGGCGGTGGCGGGTGGCTACACCTTC
clone_size: NA; v_call: TRBV4-1; d_call: NA; j_call: TRBJ1-2; cdr3_aa: CASSQVTTDGYTF; cdr3_nt: TGCGCCAGCAGCCAAGTAACGACAGATGGCTACACCTTC
clone_size: NA; v_call: TRBV20-1; d_call: TRBD2; j_call: TRBJ2-1; cdr3_aa: CSASRTSGSSYNEQFF; cdr3_nt: TGCAGTGCTAGTAGGACTAGCGGAAGCTCCTACAATGAGCAGTTCTTC
clone_size: NA; v_call: TRBV19; d_call: NA; j_call: TRBJ1-1; cdr3_aa: CASRTTGNTEAFF; cdr3_nt: TGTGCCAGTAGAACAACAGGGAACACTGAAGCTTTCTTT
clone_size: NA; v_call: TRBV10-3; d_call: TRBD1; j_call: TRBJ1-6; cdr3_aa: CAISESIGTGNSPLHF; cdr3_nt: TGTGCCATCAGTGAGTCGATAGGGACAGGGAATTCACCCCTCCACTTT
clone_size: NA; v_call: TRBV4-2; d_call: TRBD2; j_call: TRBJ2-7; cdr3_aa: CASSLRAIAGDYEQYF; cdr3_nt: TGTGCCAGCAGCCTGCGGGCAATAGCGGGGGACTACGAGCAGTACTTC
clone_size: NA; v_call: TRBV7-4; d_call: NA; j_call: TRBJ2-5; cdr3_aa: CASSLAPPADKYQETQYF; cdr3_nt: TGTGCCAGCAGCTTAGCCCCCCCTGCTGACAAGTACCAAGAGACCCAGTACTTC
clone_size: NA; v_call: TRBV6-6; d_call: TRBD2; j_call: TRBJ2-5; cdr3_aa: CASSPRTSGGVFRETQYF; cdr3_nt: TGTGCCAGCAGTCCCCGGACTAGCGGGGGGGTCTTCCGGGAGACCCAGTACTTC
clone_size: NA; v_call: TRBV2; d_call: NA; j_call: TRBJ2-2; cdr3_aa: CASRLTNPNTGELFF; cdr3_nt: TGTGCCAGCAGGCTGACAAATCCGAACACCGGGGAGCTGTTTTTT
clone_size: NA; v_call: TRBV6-5; d_call: NA; j_call: TRBJ1-2; cdr3_aa: CASSYSSSRFYGYTF; cdr3_nt: TGTGCCAGCAGTTACTCTTCCTCTCGGTTCTATGGCTACACCTTC
clone_size: few; v_call: TRBV2; d_call: NA; j_call: TRBJ2-1; cdr3_aa: CASNLAIVQFF; cdr3_nt: TGTGCCAGCAATCTAGCGATCGTGCAGTTCTTC
clone_size: NA; v_call: TRBV5-6; d_call: TRBD1; j_call: TRBJ2-7; cdr3_aa: CASSQTPTGGPYEQYF; cdr3_nt: TGTGCCAGCAGCCAAACTCCAACAGGGGGCCCCTACGAGCAGTACTTC
clone_size: once; v_call: TRBV12-3/TRBV12-4; d_call: TRBD2; j_call: TRBJ2-7; cdr3_aa: CASMLAGREQYF; cdr3_nt: TGTGCCAGCATGCTAGCGGGGAGGGAGCAGTACTTC
clone_size: NA; v_call: TRBV7-6; d_call: NA; j_call: TRBJ2-7; cdr3_aa: CASSARGDAHEQYF; cdr3_nt: TGTGCCAGCAGCGCTCGGGGAGACGCCCACGAGCAGTACTTC
clone_size: few; v_call: TRBV4-3; d_call: NA; j_call: TRBJ1-1; cdr3_aa: CASSQGHQNTEAFF; cdr3_nt: TGCGCCAGCAGCCAAGGACACCAGAACACTGAAGCTTTCTTT
clone_size: NA; v_call: TRBV3-1/TRBV3-2; d_call: TRBD1; j_call: TRBJ1-5; cdr3_aa: CASSQGQGDQPQHF; cdr3_nt: TGTGCCAGCAGCCAGGGACAGGGTGATCAGCCCCAGCATTTT
clone_size: NA; v_call: TRBV7-2; d_call: NA; j_call: TRBJ2-1; cdr3_aa: CASSLVWRGDEQFF; cdr3_nt: TGTGCCAGCAGCTTAGTTTGGCGGGGAGATGAGCAGTTCTTC
clone_size: NA; v_call: TRBV5-5; d_call: NA; j_call: TRBJ1-3; cdr3_aa: CASSLTNFEGSGNTIYF; cdr3_nt: TGTGCCAGCAGCTTGACTAACTTCGAGGGTTCCGGAAACACCATATATTTT
clone_size: NA; v_call: TRBV6-5; d_call: TRBD1; j_call: TRBJ1-2; cdr3_aa: CASSLQGNYGYTF; cdr3_nt: TGTGCCAGCAGCCTACAGGGGAACTATGGCTACACCTTC